This T cell receptor beta chain derives from a study of T cells in tuberculosis. The overall study: IGRA-negative adolescents, IGRA-positive adolescents with latent tuberculosis and adults with active tuberculosis formed this South African cohort.

Germline CDR1 reads MNHGY; CDR2 reads SAAAGT. This CDR3 is built from 15 residues. Between the trimmed V and J ends, which lost 0 bases and 4 bases, there was a span of 13 bases. To note about this clone: The antigen remains undetermined.

Findings and limits, study-wide: Samples were chosen by availability of cryopreserved specimens. Active tuberculosis alpha repertoires lay closer to GMM-specific TCRs than controls'.

Some clones are missing from TCRdb's copy, which holds only in-frame ones; the method was immunoSEQ multiplex PCR. The table has some 40,000 clones, 95% seen once. The chain joins TRBV6-8 to TRBJ2-7, with a tentative D call TRBD2 (7 bases). This receptor was obtained from a donor between 10 and 35 years old with latent tuberculosis or without tuberculosis infection. Sample: PBMCs. The CDR3 sequence: CASSYSRGRIYEQYF. In nucleotides, the CDR3 is TGTGCCAGCAGTTACTCGCGGGGGCGCATATACGAGCAGTACTTC.